This T cell receptor (beta chain) was found in a study of Ad26.COV2.S vaccination and SARS-CoV-2 variants. Study observations and caveats: TCR breadth and depth analyses may have underestimated total T cell responses.

Concerning this clone: The antigen is not known.

This sample's treatment: roughly 19 received Ad26.COV2.S at low or high dose, single or two shots; about 5 received placebo; per-sample allocation not given. Vaccine and placebo recipients were sampled on day 63 after the first injection. Using immunoSEQ multiplex PCR, the repertoire was profiled, and TCRdb retains in-frame clones only, with some absent. The sample carries 350,000 to 450,000 clones, about 89% recorded once. J gave up 0 bases and V 3 bases, and 5 bases lay outside the gene matches. The V gene's germline CDR1 is KGHSH and CDR2 LQKENI. CDR3 length: 15 residues. The chain couples TRBV18 to TRBJ2-7; 7 positions match TRBD1. This material consisted of peripheral blood, taken in a trial of Ad26.COV2.S vaccine versus placebo. This TCR was recovered from a person aged 18-65 years who received the Ad26.COV2.S COVID-19 vaccine or a placebo. CDR3 loop: CASSPTGSLSYEQYF. DNA of the CDR3: TGTGCCAGCTCACCGACAGGGAGCCTCTCCTACGAGCAGTACTTC.